This T cell receptor beta chain was captured by sequencing in a study of blood T cell repertoires in COVID-19. This clone was counted once. Sequencing was performed with immunoSEQ multiplex PCR; in TCRdb, only in-frame clones are kept and a portion is missing. This repertoire shows some 200,000 clones, 65% to 90% found once; its top ten account for 5% to 6.5%. The CDR3 contains 15 residues. Germline-derived CDR1 and CDR2 are LNHNV and YYDKDF (reference sequence). V lost 1 base, J lost 4 bases, and 5 bases stayed unmatched. Sample: peripheral blood. This clonotype was obtained from a man at least 80 years old with acute or convalescent COVID-19. V and J are TRBV15 and TRBJ2-5, with 8 nucleotides matching TRBD1. CDR3 nucleotides: TGTGCCACCAGCAGAGGGCAGGGGGCGAGAGAGACCCAGTACTTC. Protein sequence: CATSRGQGARETQYF.